Each of the 25 T cell receptor beta chains below was sequenced from the same sample in a study of T-cell memory formation after mild COVID-19. TCRdb independently ran MiXCR on the 5' RACE reads; one entry per CDR3 protein. The sample contains some 40,000 distinct CDR3 sequences, 7.3% of which appear only once. Material: PBMCs or a T cell subset sorted from them (not recorded which). These receptors all come from a young man who had mild COVID-19 (a few samples of this study predate the infection). Cell type and time point are not known.

This clonotype was detected ten times or more. The V gene is TRBV7-9, the J gene TRBJ2-3; D possibly corresponds to TRBD2 (5 bases). CDR1 is SEHNR, CDR2 FQNEAQ, per germline (reference sequence). Between the trimmed V and J ends, which lost 5 bases and 8 bases, there was a span of 17 bases. The CDR3 is made up of 14 amino acids. The CDR3 loop is CASSPEGGSITQYF. The CDR3 bases are TGTGCCAGCAGCCCCGAGGGCGGGTCTATTACGCAGTATTTT.

The chain uses TRBV7-2 and TRBJ2-3, with 12 bases that match TRBD2. Germline lookup yields CDR1 SGHTA and CDR2 FQGNSA. The CDR3 has 16 amino acids. J was trimmed by 4 bases and V by 6 bases; bases with no gene match: 8. The CDR3 coding sequence is TGTGCCAGCAGTCAACGCGGGACTAGCGGGCCAGATACGCAGTATTTT. This sequence encodes CASSQRGTSGPDTQYF.

This clonotype was found many times. The chain uses TRBV5-5 and TRBJ2-1, with 7 bases aligning to TRBD1. After removal of 1 base from V and 9 bases from J, the junction contained 7 bases not matched to a gene. Germline V gene data show CDR1 as SGHKS and CDR2 as YYEKEE (reference sequence). CDR3 length equals 14 residues. CDR3 nucleotides: TGTGCCAGCAGCTTGCACAGGGGTTGGGGTGAGCAGTTCTTC. Its protein is CASSLHRGWGEQFF.

The chain uses TRBV5-1 and TRBJ2-3; a possible D gene is TRBD1 (5 bases). V lost 7 bases and J 0 bases, leaving 15 bases between the germline ends. There are 15 residues in the CDR3. Germline lookup yields CDR1 SGHRS and CDR2 YFSETQ. The CDR3 DNA is TGCGCCAGCGCTCCTGGGGCCGCTAGCACAGATACGCAGTATTTT. Translated: CASAPGAASTDTQYF.

This clonotype showed up just a few times. The chain uses TRBV27 and TRBJ2-7; D may be TRBD1 or TRBD2 (5 bases each). The CDR3 consists of 11 residues. V lost 8 bases, J lost 7 bases, and 12 bases lay in between. CDR1 MNHEY and CDR2 SMNVEV come from the germline V gene (reference sequence). In DNA form, the CDR3 reads TGTGCCAGCCTAAGATGGGGGGAGCAGTACGTC. Translation: CASLRWGEQYV.

J is TRBJ2-3 and V is TRBV19, with TRBD2 matching 8 bases. The CDR3 has 15 residues. CDR1 and CDR2 from the germline V gene are LNHDA and SQIVND (reference sequence). With 3 bases clipped from V and 6 bases from J, the junction kept 8 bases outside the gene matches. CDR3 sequence reads: CASSMGAGALDTQYF. The CDR3 DNA reads as TGTGCCAGTAGTATGGGAGCGGGAGCTCTTGATACGCAGTATTTT.

V gene TRBV11-2 combines with J gene TRBJ2-5; possibly TRBD1 or TRBD2 for D (7 bases each). Germline V CDR1 and CDR2: SGHAT, FQNNGV. The CDR3 length is 16 residues. V was shortened by 5 bases and J by 5 bases, with 21 bases between the two germline ends. The CDR3 nucleotides are TGTGCCAGCAGCCCCCCGGGCAGGGGGGGGCAGGAGACCCAGTACTTC. Translating it yields CASSPPGRGGQETQYF. The entire variable domain, with the rest obtained from reference TRBV11-2 and TRBJ2-5, is as follows: EAGVAQSPRYKIIEKRQSVAFWCNPISGHATLYWYQQILGQGPKLLIQFQNNGVVDDSQLPKDRFSAERLKGVDSTLKIQPAKLEDSAVYLCASSPPGRGGQETQYFGPGTRLLVL.

This clonotype was seen only a few times. V and J are TRBV6-1 and TRBJ2-7, with 7 bases matching TRBD1. Germline values: CDR1 MNHNS, CDR2 SASEGT. The V segment lost 7 bases and the J segment 4 bases; nucleotides outside the gene matches: 13. There are 15 residues in the CDR3. DNA for the CDR3: TGTGCCAGCATGGAGTCCCCGGGACAGAATTACGAGCAGTACGTC. Translation: CASMESPGQNYEQYV.

This clonotype was seen ten or more times. V is TRBV9 and J is TRBJ2-5; no definite D call. This CDR3 region has 14 residues. V lost 1 base, J lost 1 base, and 8 bases lay in between. Looked up from germline, CDR1 is SGDLS and CDR2 is YYNGEE. CDR3 region: CASSVLSTQETQYF. DNA of the CDR3: TGTGCCAGCAGCGTACTTTCGACCCAAGAGACCCAGTACTTC.

This clonotype has ten or more counts. The V gene is TRBV3-1, the J gene TRBJ2-7; D is undetermined. From germline, CDR1 is LGHDT and CDR2 YNNKEL (reference sequence). CDR3 length: 15 residues. Trimming pared 1 base from V and 3 bases from J, leaving 13 bases between. CDR3 amino acids: CASSQGLSASYEQYF. Written as DNA, the CDR3 is TGTGCCAGCAGCCAAGGCCTGAGTGCGAGCTACGAGCAGTACTTC.

This chain connects TRBV6-2 or TRBV6-3 to TRBJ1-5, with D unresolved. The CDR3 runs 12 residues. Germline CDR1 MNHEY, CDR2 SVGEGT. V was cut by 5 bases and J by 8 bases, with 10 bases left in between. The CDR3 DNA reads TGTGCCAGCAGTCCGGAGCGGGAGCCCCAGCATTTT. This sequence encodes CASSPEREPQHF.

This clonotype was recorded a few times. V usage is TRBV5-5 and J usage is TRBJ2-7; D gene uncertain. The V end lost 0 bases, the J end lost 2 bases, and 9 bases lay between the germline ends. The V gene's germline CDR1 is SGHKS and CDR2 YYEKEE (reference sequence). The CDR3 runs 14 residues. The CDR3 nucleotides read TGTGCCAGCAGCTTGGGTGGGTTCGCCTACGAGCAGTACGTC. Amino acid sequence: CASSLGGFAYEQYV.

The chain is built from TRBV6-5 and TRBJ2-7; the D call may be TRBD1 or TRBD2 (5 bases each). Germline V gives CDR1 MNHEY, CDR2 SVGAGI. The V end was cut by 2 bases, the J end by 7 bases, with 12 bases between. The CDR3 runs to 13 residues. The CDR3 here is CASSYTGSGEQYV. In DNA form, the CDR3 reads TGTGCCAGCAGTTACACAGGTTCGGGGGAGCAGTACGTC.

In this sample, this clonotype turned up many times. J is TRBJ2-3 and V is TRBV5-1; no clear D gene. The CDR3 contains 13 residues. The ends were cut back, 4 bases at V and 6 bases at J, with 12 bases in the middle. Germline V CDR1 and CDR2: SGHRS, YFSETQ. The DNA for the CDR3 is TGCGCCAGCAGCCAACCAGAAGGGGATACGCAGTATTTT. This codes for CASSQPEGDTQYF.

A few counts support this clonotype. This sequence joins TRBV13 and TRBJ1-1; D remains unclear. The V end lost 9 bases, the J end lost 1 base, and 12 bases lay between the germline ends. The germline V gene has CDR1 PRHDT and CDR2 FYEKMQ (reference sequence). This CDR3 spans 13 amino acids. Written as DNA, the CDR3 is TGTGCCAGTCATATAACGGCGAACACTGAAGCTTTCTTT. It yields the protein CASHITANTEAFF.

V and J are TRBV5-3 and TRBJ2-7; D uncertain. TRBV5-3 is identified as an open reading frame with a role that is uncertain. This CDR3 contains 12 residues. Trimming left V 4 bases short and J 0 bases short, with 5 bases between. CDR3 in amino acids: CARSLHSYEQYV. DNA for the CDR3: TGTGCCAGAAGCCTTCACTCCTACGAGCAGTACGTC.

This clonotype was detected many times. This rearrangement joins TRBV4-2 to TRBJ2-3; TRBD2 is a possible D gene (6 bases). CDR3 size: 14 residues. The germline V gene encodes CDR1 LGHNA and CDR2 YNFKEQ. V was cut by 8 bases and J by 6 bases, with 18 bases left in between. CDR3 DNA sequence: TGTGCCAGCTCCCTGGGGCGGGACCGCGATACGCAGTATTTT. Residues: CASSLGRDRDTQYF.

This rearrangement joins TRBV29-1 to TRBJ2-3, with D possibly TRBD1 on 5 matching bases. Germline V gene sequence: CDR1 SQVTM, CDR2 ANQGSEA. This CDR3 spans 13 amino acids. Trimming stripped 5 bases from V and 4 bases from J, with 13 bases between. The CDR3 bases are TGCAGCGTTCAGGCAGGGAACGCAGATACGCAGTATTTT. Translation: CSVQAGNADTQYF.

This clonotype was recorded at least ten times. The V gene is TRBV11-2, the J gene TRBJ2-5; D is uncertain. CDR1 and CDR2 from the germline V gene are SGHAT and FQNNGV. This CDR3 is 14 amino acids long. The V end was cut by 0 bases, the J end by 6 bases, with 11 bases between. The CDR3 reads CASSLDGPSQTQYF. CDR3 bases: TGTGCCAGCAGCTTAGACGGACCCTCTCAGACCCAGTACTTC.

This clonotype was counted many times. This rearrangement joins TRBV20-1 to TRBJ2-3; tentatively, D is TRBD2 (7 bases). The V gene lost 3 bases and the J gene lost 1 base, with 17 bases spanning the gap. Per germline, CDR1 DFQATT and CDR2 SNEGSKA (reference sequence). The CDR3 contains 16 residues. The CDR3 is CSARGGGSARTDTQYF. In nucleotides, the CDR3 is TGCAGTGCTAGGGGCGGGGGCTCAGCACGCACAGATACGCAGTATTTT.

This clonotype was seen ten or more times. The chain links TRBV7-2 to TRBJ2-7; 8 positions agree with TRBD2. The CDR3 runs to 14 residues. The V segment lost 1 base and the J segment 4 bases; nucleotides outside the gene matches: 3. CDR1 and CDR2 from the germline V gene are SGHTA and FQGNSA. Here the CDR3 reads CASSLGSGAYEQYV. In DNA form, the CDR3 reads TGTGCCAGCAGCTTAGGTAGCGGGGCGTACGAGCAGTACGTC.

This clonotype appeared a few times. This chain links TRBV20-1 with TRBJ1-1; D is unresolved. The V and J ends lost 3 bases and 1 base respectively, with 12 bases between them. CDR3 size: 14 residues. Germline CDR1 reads DFQATT; CDR2 reads SNEGSKA (reference sequence). CDR3 loop: CSASRPYKNTEAFF. The CDR3 DNA reads as TGCAGTGCTAGCCGTCCCTACAAGAACACTGAAGCTTTCTTT.

This clonotype was seen only a few times. The chain joins TRBV5-4 to TRBJ2-7; no clear D. Germline lookup yields CDR1 SGHNT and CDR2 YYREEE (reference sequence). The CDR3 has 11 amino acids. The V and J ends lost 5 bases and 5 bases respectively, with 8 bases between them. CDR3 in DNA: TGTGCCAGCAGTTTCACCGACGAGCAGTACTTC. Translation gives CASSFTDEQYF.

J is TRBJ1-3 and V is TRBV18; no clear D gene. With 3 bases removed from V and 0 bases from J, the gap between germline ends came to 12 bases. The CDR3 covers 16 residues. CDR1 KGHSH and CDR2 LQKENI come from the germline V gene. The CDR3 is CASSPATPSSGNTIYF. The DNA for the CDR3 is TGTGCCAGCTCACCTGCGACACCTAGCTCTGGAAACACCATATATTTT.

This clonotype has just a few counts. The rearrangement links TRBV4-3 to TRBJ2-3; D is undetermined. The CDR3 loop spans 14 amino acids. CDR1 is LGHNA, CDR2 YSLEER, per germline. V lost 0 bases and J lost 8, with 12 bases in between. CDR3 DNA: TGCGCCAGCAGCCAAGAGCCCTTTAGTGGTACGCAGTATTTT. Translating gives CASSQEPFSGTQYF.